This TCR beta chain is drawn from a study of regulatory T cells in long-lasting Graves disease. Building of the TCR beta libraries involved iRepertoire HTBI primers and Arm-PCR of CDR3 regions. TCRdb called the multiplex PCR reads again in MiXCR, with one record for every CDR3 protein. The table includes around 250,000 distinct CDR3 sequences, around 20% detected once. The time point was: newly diagnosed GD, antithyroid drugs for less than 3 months. Making the TCR library involved RNA that had been extracted from PBMCs. This clonotype was observed once. Its antigen is still unknown. Given a much more abundant clone one base away, this may be a read error. The CDR3 runs to 12 residues. From germline, CDR1 is MDHEN and CDR2 SYDVKM. Trimming took off 5 bases at V and 5 bases at J, with 9 bases between the two ends. Whole-study findings and limits: Accuracy was perhaps lowered by the small sample size. Peripheral blood was the sole material, not thyroid tissue. Those with persistent Graves' had less TCR diversity than newly diagnosed patients. Persistent disease favored TRBV28, TRBJ1-2 and TRBJ2-5.

Source: peripheral blood mononuclear cells (PBMCs), taken at new diagnosis, from a patient treated with antithyroid drugs. This receptor was obtained from a female donor with Graves disease. This chain links TRBV28 with TRBJ1-2; D call uncertain. CDR3 amino acids: CASSDEFYGYTF. For the CDR3, the DNA is TGTGCCAGCAGTGATGAATTTTATGGCTACACCTTC.